This T cell receptor beta chain comes out of a study of a mutant IDH1 vaccine in newly diagnosed glioma. Study information: Investigators started vaccination 4-6 weeks after radiotherapy alone, or with temozolomide cycles. Most patients had received both radiotherapy and temozolomide, the prior options being radiotherapy, temozolomide, or both.

Libraries were prepared by immunoSEQ multiplex PCR; TCRdb keeps only in-frame clonotypes and omits some of them. The repertoire holds 30,000 to 40,000 clones, with around 80% as singletons. A note on this clone: No antigen is known for it.

This CDR3 spans 15 amino acids. CDR1 is SNHLY and CDR2 is FYNNEI in the germline V gene. V was shortened by 3 bases and J by 8 bases, with 14 bases between the two germline ends. Time point meaning: week 35, safety follow-up. A 20-mer mutant IDH1 peptide at 300 ug was injected subcutaneously with topical imiquimod. Across weeks 1, 3, 5, 7, 11, 15, 19 and 23, patients received a vaccination each time, eight in all. Broader study findings: Among top peripheral T cell clonotypes, changes seemed unrelated to pseudoprogression.

The rearrangement links TRBV2 to TRBJ1-6; D might be TRBD1 (5 bases). The clonotype comes from a man aged 40-49 years with glioma. Some clones in this sample may be carry-over from other donors' samples. Specimen: PBMCs, collected from a glioma patient whose treatment included an IDH1 peptide vaccine. The CDR3 DNA reads as TGTGCCAGCAGTGAGGCGGAGGGGAGGCATTCACCCCTCCACTTT. This sequence encodes CASSEAEGRHSPLHF.